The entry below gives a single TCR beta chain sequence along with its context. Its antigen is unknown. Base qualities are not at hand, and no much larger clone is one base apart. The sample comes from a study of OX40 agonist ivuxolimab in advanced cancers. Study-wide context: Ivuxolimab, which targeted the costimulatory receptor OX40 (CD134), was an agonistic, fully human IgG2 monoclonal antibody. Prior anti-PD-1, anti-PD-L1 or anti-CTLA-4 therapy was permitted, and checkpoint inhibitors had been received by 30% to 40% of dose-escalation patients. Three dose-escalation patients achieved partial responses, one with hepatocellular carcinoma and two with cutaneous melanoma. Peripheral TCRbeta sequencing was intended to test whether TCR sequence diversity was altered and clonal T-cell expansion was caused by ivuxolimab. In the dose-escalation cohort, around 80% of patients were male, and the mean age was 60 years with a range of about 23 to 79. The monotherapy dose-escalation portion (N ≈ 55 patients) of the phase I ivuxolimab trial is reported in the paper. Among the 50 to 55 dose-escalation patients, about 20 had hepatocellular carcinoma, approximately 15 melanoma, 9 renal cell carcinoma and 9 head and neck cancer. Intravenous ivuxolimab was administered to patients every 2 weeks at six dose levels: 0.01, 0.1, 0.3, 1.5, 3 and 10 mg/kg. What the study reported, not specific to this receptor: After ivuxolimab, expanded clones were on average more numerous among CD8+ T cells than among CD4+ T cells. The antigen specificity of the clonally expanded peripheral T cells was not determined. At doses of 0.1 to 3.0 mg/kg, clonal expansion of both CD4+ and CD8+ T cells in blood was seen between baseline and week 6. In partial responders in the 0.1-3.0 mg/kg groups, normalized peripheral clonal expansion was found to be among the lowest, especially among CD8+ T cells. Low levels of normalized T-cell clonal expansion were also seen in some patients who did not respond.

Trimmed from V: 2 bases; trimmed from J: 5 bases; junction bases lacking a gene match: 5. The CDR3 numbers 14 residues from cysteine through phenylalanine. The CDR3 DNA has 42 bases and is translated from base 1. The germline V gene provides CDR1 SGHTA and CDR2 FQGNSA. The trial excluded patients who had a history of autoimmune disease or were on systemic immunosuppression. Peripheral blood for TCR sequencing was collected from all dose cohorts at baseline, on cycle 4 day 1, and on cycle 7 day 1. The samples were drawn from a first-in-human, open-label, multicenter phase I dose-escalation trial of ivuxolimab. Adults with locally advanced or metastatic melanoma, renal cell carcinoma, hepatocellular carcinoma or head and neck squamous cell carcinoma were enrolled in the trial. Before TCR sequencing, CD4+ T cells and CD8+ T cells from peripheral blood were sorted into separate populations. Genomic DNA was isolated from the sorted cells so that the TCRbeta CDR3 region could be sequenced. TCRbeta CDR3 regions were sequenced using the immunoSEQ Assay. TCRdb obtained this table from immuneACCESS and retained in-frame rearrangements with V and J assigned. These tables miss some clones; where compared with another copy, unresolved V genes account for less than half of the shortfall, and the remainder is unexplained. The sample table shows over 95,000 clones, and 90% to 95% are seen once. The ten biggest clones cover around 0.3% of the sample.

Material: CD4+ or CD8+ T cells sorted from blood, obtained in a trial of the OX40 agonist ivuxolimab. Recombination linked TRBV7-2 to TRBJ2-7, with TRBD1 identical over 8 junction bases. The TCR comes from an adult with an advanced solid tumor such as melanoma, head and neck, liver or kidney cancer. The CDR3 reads CASSLQTGVNEQYF. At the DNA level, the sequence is TGTGCCAGCAGCTTACAGACAGGGGTCAACGAGCAGTACTTC.